This T cell receptor beta chain was captured by sequencing in a study of CD8 T cells in ankylosing spondylitis. The V and J ends lost 4 bases and 3 bases respectively, with 16 bases between them. Germline V gene sequence: CDR1 SGHRS, CDR2 YFSETQ. The CDR3 totals 16 residues. Quantitative barcoded 5'-RACE was used to prepare TCR beta libraries. A single record per CDR3 protein comes from TCRdb applying MiXCR to the 5' RACE reads. The sample records 230,000 or so distinct CDR3 sequences, 18% being singletons. This rearrangement joins TRBV5-1 to TRBJ2-2; unclear D gene. The specimen sequenced was blood, either unsorted or a sorted T cell fraction (not recorded which). This TCR was recovered from a male donor with ankylosing spondylitis or in good health (not recorded which). CDR3 nucleotides: TGCGCCAGCAGCCCGGGCGTCCCCCAGGACACCGGGGAGCTGTTTTTT. This sequence encodes CASSPGVPQDTGELFF.